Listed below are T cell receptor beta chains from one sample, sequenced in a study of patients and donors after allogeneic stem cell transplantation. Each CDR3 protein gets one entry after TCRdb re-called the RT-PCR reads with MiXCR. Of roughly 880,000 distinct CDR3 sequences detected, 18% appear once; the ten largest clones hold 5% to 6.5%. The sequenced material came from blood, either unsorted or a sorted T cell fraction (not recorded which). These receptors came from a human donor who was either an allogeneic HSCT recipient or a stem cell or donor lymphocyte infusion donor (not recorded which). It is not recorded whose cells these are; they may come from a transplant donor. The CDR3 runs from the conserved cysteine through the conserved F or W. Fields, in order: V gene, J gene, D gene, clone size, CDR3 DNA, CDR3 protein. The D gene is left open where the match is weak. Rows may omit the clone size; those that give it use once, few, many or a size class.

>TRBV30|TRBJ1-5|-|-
TGTGCCTGGAGTGTGAGGTTGGGTCAGCCCCAGCATTTT
CAWSVRLGQPQHF
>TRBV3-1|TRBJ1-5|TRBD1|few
TGTGCCAGCAGCAAGGGACAGGGTCCTCAGCCCCAGCATTTT
CASSKGQGPQPQHF
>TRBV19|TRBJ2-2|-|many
TGTGCCAGTAGTATAGGTGGCTGGAACACCGGGGAGCTGTTTTTT
CASSIGGWNTGELFF
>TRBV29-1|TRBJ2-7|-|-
TGCAGCGTCCTCCTGGACAGCTACGAGCAGTACTTC
CSVLLDSYEQYF
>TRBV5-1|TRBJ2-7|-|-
TGCGCCAGCAGCTCCCAAATCGTCGGGGGTGGGCACGAGCAGTACTTC
CASSSQIVGGGHEQYF
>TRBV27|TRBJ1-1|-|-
TGTGCCAGCAGCGTGGCTGATTTCCTTACAGTGAACACTGAAGCTTTCTTT
CASSVADFLTVNTEAFF
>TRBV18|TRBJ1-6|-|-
TGTGCCAGCTCACGGACGACAGGTGAATCACCCCTCCACTTT
CASSRTTGESPLHF
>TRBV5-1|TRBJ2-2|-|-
TGCGCCAGCAGCTTGGCCATTGAGGGGGTGACCGGGGAGCTGTTTTTT
CASSLAIEGVTGELFF
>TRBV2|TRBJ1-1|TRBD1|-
TGTGCCAGCAGTTTCCGGACAGGGGACCCAGAAGCTTTCTTT
CASSFRTGDPEAFF
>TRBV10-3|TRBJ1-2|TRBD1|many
TGTGCCATCAGTGCCCCAGGGACAGGCGATCACTATGGCTACACCTTC
CAISAPGTGDHYGYTF
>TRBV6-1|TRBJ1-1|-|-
TGTGCCAGCAGTCGCCGGGCGACAAACCAGAACACTGAAGCTTTCTTT
CASSRRATNQNTEAFF
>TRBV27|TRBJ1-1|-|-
TGTGCCAGCAGATTCTTCGGACAGAAGACTGAAGCTTTCTTT
CASRFFGQKTEAFF
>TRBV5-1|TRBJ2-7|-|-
TGCGCCAGCAGCTTGGAGTCGGTGGGGCGAAACGAGCAGTACTTC
CASSLESVGRNEQYF
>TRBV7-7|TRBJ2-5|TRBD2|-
TGTGCCAGCAGTCCTAGCGGGAACCAAGAGACCCAGTACTTC
CASSPSGNQETQYF
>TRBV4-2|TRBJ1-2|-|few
TGTGCCAGCAGCCAAGATCTTTCGGGGAAGTATGGCTACACCTTC
CASSQDLSGKYGYTF
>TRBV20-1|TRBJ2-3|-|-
TGCAGTGCTATTATTGGGGGCTCAGATACGCAGTATTTT
CSAIIGGSDTQYF
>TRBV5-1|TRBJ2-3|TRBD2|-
TGCGCCAGCAGAAGACTAGCGGGGTTACCCACAGATACGCAGTATTTT
CASRRLAGLPTDTQYF
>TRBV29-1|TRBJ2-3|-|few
TGCAGCGGCCAGCCACGTACTAGCACAGATACGCAGTATTTT
CSGQPRTSTDTQYF
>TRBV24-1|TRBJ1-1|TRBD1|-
TGTGCCACCTCCCAGGGGGGGTATAGTGAAGCTTTCTTT
CATSQGGYSEAFF
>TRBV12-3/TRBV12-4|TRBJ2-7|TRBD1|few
TGTGCCAGCAGTACGGCGGACAGGGGGTTCGAGCAGTACTTC
CASSTADRGFEQYF
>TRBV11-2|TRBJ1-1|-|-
TGTGCCAGCAGCCTGGGGGGAGGCTTGTCCACTGAAGCTTTCTTT
CASSLGGGLSTEAFF
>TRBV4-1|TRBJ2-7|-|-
TGCGCCAGCAGCCAAGCAGGCAGGGGTAGAATGTACGAGCAGTACTTC
CASSQAGRGRMYEQYF
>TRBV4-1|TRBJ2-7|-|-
TGCGCCAGCAGCTCCGCCCCCGCCTACGAGCAGTACTTC
CASSSAPAYEQYF
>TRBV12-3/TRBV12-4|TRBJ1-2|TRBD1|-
TGTGCCAGCAGCCCTGGGGGGACAGCTTATGGCTACACCTTC
CASSPGGTAYGYTF
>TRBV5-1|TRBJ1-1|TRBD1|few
TGCGCCAGCAGGCGTAGCCTGCCAGGGGGAAACGCTGAAGCTTTCTTT
CASRRSLPGGNAEAFF